This T cell receptor beta chain was profiled in a study of monozygotic twins with inflammatory bowel disease. Details on this clonotype: Its antigen is currently unknown.

TCRdb re-called the 5' RACE reads and catalogs CDR3 proteins one per entry, DNA excluded. The table counts a few hundred thousand distinct CDR3 sequences; around 2.3% lies in the top ten. The CDR3 covers 13 residues. The germline V gene has CDR1 MNHEY and CDR2 SVGAGI. Overall study results and limits: In these data, no single strong IBD-associated signal or clonotype received support. In the analysis, different T cell subtypes could not be told apart.

V gene TRBV6-5 combines with J gene TRBJ2-7. The receptor's source is a human donor with ulcerative colitis or Crohn's disease, or a healthy co-twin of an affected twin (not recorded which). Sequencing was carried out using blood. CDR3: CASSYERIGEQYF.